This entry lists 11 T cell receptor beta chains sequenced from one sample in a study of cytomegalovirus exposure and HLA in healthy donors. The PCR had 60 Vbeta and 13 Jbeta primers. The table came from immunoSEQ multiplex PCR; TCRdb's copy has only in-frame clones and leaves some out. The sample records roughly 120,000 clones, approximately 80% being singletons. Material: PBMCs. The receptors derive from a human donor in good health.

This clone was detected a few times. The V and J genes are TRBV5-6 and TRBJ1-1, with D maybe TRBD1 (6 bases). The CDR3 contains 15 residues. Per the germline V gene, CDR1 is SGHDT and CDR2 is YYEEEE. V was pared by 3 bases and J by 3 bases, with 15 bases between. The CDR3 sequence is CASSSSGDWDTEAFF. The CDR3 nucleotides read TGTGCCAGCAGCTCATCAGGGGATTGGGACACTGAAGCTTTCTTT.

J is TRBJ2-3 and V is TRBV7-9; 7 nucleotides agree with TRBD1. This CDR3 comprises 15 residues. CDR1 and CDR2 (germline): SEHNR, FQNEAQ (reference sequence). V was pared by 0 bases and J by 5 bases, with 5 bases of the junction left unmatched. In DNA, the CDR3 is TGTGCCAGCAGCTTAGCGGGACAGCATCAAGATACGCAGTATTTT. It translates to CASSLAGQHQDTQYF.

The gene calls are TRBV19 and TRBJ1-4; TRBD1 aligns across 9 bases. V lost 3 bases and J lost 8; bases outside the gene matches: 4. Germline CDR1 is LNHDA and CDR2 is SQIVND (reference sequence). The CDR3 has 14 amino acids. The CDR3 nucleotides are TGTGCCAGTAGTATTTGGACAGGGGAAGAAAAACTGTTTTTT. Residues: CASSIWTGEEKLFF.

V gene TRBV28 combines with J gene TRBJ2-7; D might be TRBD2 (6 bases). Germline-derived CDR1 and CDR2 are MDHEN and SYDVKM. CDR3 length: 12 amino acids. V shed 7 bases and J shed 2 bases, with 9 bases lying between them. CDR3 sequence reads: CASKEGAYEQYF. CDR3 bases: TGTGCCAGCAAGGAGGGAGCCTACGAGCAGTACTTC.

The rearrangement links TRBV9 to TRBJ1-1; TRBD1 aligns across 9 bases. The CDR3 contains 15 residues. CDR1 and CDR2 from the germline V gene are SGDLS and YYNGEE. The junction had 5 bases not matched to a gene; V was cut back by 4 bases and J by 1 base. The CDR3 nucleotides are TGTGCCAGCAGCCTGACAGGGGGGGCGAACACTGAAGCTTTCTTT. Translated: CASSLTGGANTEAFF.

The chain carries TRBV6-5 and TRBJ2-3; TRBD1 matches at 8 bases. The CDR3 is 12 amino acids. Trimming removed 6 bases from V and 5 bases from J; junction bases left unmatched: 1. CDR1 is MNHEY and CDR2 is SVGAGI in the germline V gene. CDR3 sequence reads: CASRQGGDTQYF. In DNA, the CDR3 is TGTGCCAGCAGACAGGGGGGAGATACGCAGTATTTT.

The table lists this clone with a few counts. The rearrangement uses TRBV6-5 and TRBJ2-6; maybe TRBD2 (6 bases). Trimming left V 0 bases short and J 3 bases short, with 6 bases between. This CDR3 is built from 15 residues. Germline CDR1 reads MNHEY; CDR2 reads SVGAGI. CDR3 nucleotides: TGTGCCAGCAGTTACTCGGGGGGTGGGGCCAACGTCCTGACTTTC. Its protein is CASSYSGGGANVLTF.

This clone has just a few counts. V gene TRBV20-1 combines with J gene TRBJ2-7; no clear D. The V end lost 6 bases, the J end lost 8 bases, and 14 bases lay between the germline ends. Germline CDR1 reads DFQATT; CDR2 reads SNEGSKA (reference sequence). This CDR3 has 11 amino acids. CDR3 sequence: CSARQKTKQYF. The CDR3 nucleotides read TGCAGTGCCCGACAAAAAACGAAGCAGTACTTC.

The chain is built from TRBV4-2 and TRBJ2-5; D is possibly TRBD2 (6 bases). V lost 1 base to trimming and J lost 4 bases, with 13 bases between them. Germline loops: CDR1 LGHNA, CDR2 YNFKEQ. This CDR3 has 15 amino acids. This CDR3 reads CASSQGGRDAETQYF. CDR3 nucleotide sequence: TGTGCCAGCAGCCAAGGCGGGCGGGACGCAGAGACCCAGTACTTC.

The chain recombines TRBV5-1 with TRBJ2-7; 8 bases map to TRBD1. J gave up 2 bases and V 2 bases, and 9 bases lay outside the gene matches. Germline V gene data show CDR1 as SGHRS and CDR2 as YFSETQ. The CDR3 spans 16 residues. The CDR3 nucleotides are TGCGCCAGCAGCTTAGACTCAGGGGGCTTCGCCTACGAGCAGTACTTC. This codes for CASSLDSGGFAYEQYF.

A few counts support this clone. The V call is TRBV5-1, the J call TRBJ2-4; weak D call: TRBD1 (5 bases). V dropped 2 bases and J dropped 3 bases, with 12 bases sitting between them. Germline assignment: CDR1 SGHRS and CDR2 YFSETQ. This CDR3 has 15 amino acids. DNA for the CDR3: TGCGCCAGCAGCTTCATGGCTAGGGGCAAAAACATTCAGTACTTC. Translation gives CASSFMARGKNIQYF.